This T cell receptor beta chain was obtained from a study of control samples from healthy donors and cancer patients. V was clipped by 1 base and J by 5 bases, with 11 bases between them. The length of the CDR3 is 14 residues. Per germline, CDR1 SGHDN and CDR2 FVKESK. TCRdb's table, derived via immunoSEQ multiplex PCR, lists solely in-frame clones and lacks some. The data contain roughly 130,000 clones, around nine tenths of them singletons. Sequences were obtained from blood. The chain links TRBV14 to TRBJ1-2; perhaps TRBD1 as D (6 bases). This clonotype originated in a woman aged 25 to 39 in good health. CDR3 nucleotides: TGTGCCAGCAGCCAAGCTCACACAGGGTATGGCTACACCTTC. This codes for CASSQAHTGYGYTF.